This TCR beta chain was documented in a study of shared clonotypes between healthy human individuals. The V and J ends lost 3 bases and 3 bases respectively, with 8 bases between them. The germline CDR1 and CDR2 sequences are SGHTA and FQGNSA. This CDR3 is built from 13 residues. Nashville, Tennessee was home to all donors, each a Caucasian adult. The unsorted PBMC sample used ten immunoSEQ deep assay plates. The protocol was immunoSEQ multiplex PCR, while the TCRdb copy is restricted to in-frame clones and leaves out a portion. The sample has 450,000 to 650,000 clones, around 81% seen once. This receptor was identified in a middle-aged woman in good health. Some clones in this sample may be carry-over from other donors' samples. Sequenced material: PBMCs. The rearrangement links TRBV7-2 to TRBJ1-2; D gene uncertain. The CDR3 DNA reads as TGTGCCAGCAGCTTTGCCAGCGACTATGGCTACACCTTC. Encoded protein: CASSFASDYGYTF. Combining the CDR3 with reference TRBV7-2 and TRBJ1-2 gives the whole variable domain GAGVSQSPSNKVTEKGKDVELRCDPISGHTALYWYRQSLGQGLEFLIYFQGNSAPDKSGLPSDRFSAERTGGSVSTLTIQRTQQEDSAVYLCASSFASDYGYTFGSGTRLTVV.